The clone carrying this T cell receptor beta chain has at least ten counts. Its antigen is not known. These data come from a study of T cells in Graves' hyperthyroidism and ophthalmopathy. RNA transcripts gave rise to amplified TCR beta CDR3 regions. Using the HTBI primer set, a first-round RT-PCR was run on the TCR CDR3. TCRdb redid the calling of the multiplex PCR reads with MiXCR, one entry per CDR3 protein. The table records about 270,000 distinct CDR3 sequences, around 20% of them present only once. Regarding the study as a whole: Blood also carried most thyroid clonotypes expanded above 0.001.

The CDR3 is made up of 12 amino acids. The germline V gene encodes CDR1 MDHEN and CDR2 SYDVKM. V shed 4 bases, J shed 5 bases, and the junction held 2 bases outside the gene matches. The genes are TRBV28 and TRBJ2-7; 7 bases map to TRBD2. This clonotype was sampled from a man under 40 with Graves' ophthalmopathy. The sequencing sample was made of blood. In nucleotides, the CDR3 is TGTGCCAGCAGTTCGCGGGGGAACGAGCAGTACTTC. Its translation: CASSSRGNEQYF.